This passage covers 11 T cell receptor beta chains from one sample sequenced in a study of patients and donors after allogeneic stem cell transplantation. Each CDR3 protein is one row after TCRdb ran MiXCR on the RT-PCR reads. The sample records roughly 880,000 distinct CDR3 sequences, 15% to 20% being singletons. Material for sequencing was blood, either unsorted or a sorted T cell fraction (not recorded which). These receptors were taken from a human donor who was either an allogeneic HSCT recipient or a stem cell or donor lymphocyte infusion donor (not recorded which). It is not recorded whose cells these are; they may come from a transplant donor.

The chain couples TRBV30 to TRBJ1-5, with TRBD1 matching over 9 bases. The germline V gene has CDR1 GTSNPN and CDR2 SVGIG (reference sequence). The CDR3 covers 14 residues. V lost 3 bases and J lost 4; bases outside the gene matches: 4. The CDR3 nucleotides read TGTGCCTGGAGCGGAGGGACAGGGAATCAGCCCCAGCATTTT. This encodes CAWSGGTGNQPQHF.

The table lists this clonotype with a few counts. The chain couples TRBV10-3 to TRBJ2-5; possible D gene TRBD2, 5 bases. V was pared by 3 bases and J by 4 bases, with 9 bases between. From germline, CDR1 is ENHRY and CDR2 SYGVKD. CDR3 length: 13 residues. CDR3 sequence (DNA): TGTGCCATCAGTGACCTAGCCCCAGAGACCCAGTACTTC. Encoded protein: CAISDLAPETQYF.

The CDR3 DNA follows: TGTGCCAGCACCGAGGGGGGGCATGAGCAGTTCTTC. It codes for CASTEGGHEQFF. The chain couples TRBV2 to TRBJ2-1; a weak D match, TRBD2 (7 bases). The V and J ends lost 7 bases and 8 bases respectively, with 12 bases between them. Germline values: CDR1 SNHLY, CDR2 FYNNEI. The CDR3 spans 12 residues.

This clonotype showed up many times. The chain couples TRBV4-2 to TRBJ2-2, with D possibly being TRBD2 (5 bases). This CDR3 has 14 amino acids. Germline CDR1 is LGHNA and CDR2 is YNFKEQ. Trimming stripped 0 bases from V and 6 bases from J, with 8 bases between. The CDR3 nucleotides are TGTGCCAGCAGCCAAGACGGACTTCCCGGGGAGCTGTTTTTT. It encodes CASSQDGLPGELFF.

This clonotype was seen a handful of times. V and J are TRBV12-3 or TRBV12-4 and TRBJ2-2; D is undetermined. The CDR3 sequence is 12 residues long. Trimming shortened V by 2 bases and J by 8 bases, and 6 bases separated the two germline ends. The CDR3 spells CASSLNAGELFF. The CDR3 DNA is TGTGCCAGCAGTTTAAACGCGGGGGAGCTGTTTTTT.

This clonotype occurred many times. This chain joins TRBV2 and TRBJ2-5; possibly TRBD2 for D (5 bases). The V gene's germline CDR1 is SNHLY and CDR2 FYNNEI. CDR3 size: 14 residues. Trimming removed 4 bases from V and 0 bases from J, with 9 bases in between. CDR3 sequence reads: CASSGGQYQETQYF. The CDR3 nucleotides are TGTGCCAGCAGTGGAGGGCAGTACCAAGAGACCCAGTACTTC.

V and J are TRBV7-6 and TRBJ1-1; D unclear. This CDR3 has 15 amino acids. V was clipped by 5 bases and J by 0 bases, with 13 bases between them. Germline CDR1 is SGHVS and CDR2 is FNYEAQ. The CDR3 coding sequence is TGTGCCAGCAGCCGTCTTACGGGGATGAACACTGAAGCTTTCTTT. Protein: CASSRLTGMNTEAFF.

This clonotype appeared a few times. V usage is TRBV9 and J usage is TRBJ2-7; D uncertain. Trimming took 0 bases from V and 4 from J, leaving 14 bases between them. CDR1 and CDR2 (germline): SGDLS, YYNGEE. CDR3 length: 15 amino acids. The CDR3 here is CASSVGTDSVYEQYF. The CDR3 nucleotides are TGTGCCAGCAGCGTAGGTACGGATTCTGTGTACGAGCAGTACTTC.

The CDR3 reads CASSRDRGATDTQYF. The CDR3 region has the DNA TGTGCCAGCAGCCGGGACAGGGGAGCGACAGATACGCAGTATTTT. The chain is built from TRBV7-2 and TRBJ2-3, with 10 bases that match TRBD1. This CDR3 comprises 15 residues. Germline CDR1 and CDR2: SGHTA and FQGNSA. V shed 5 bases and J 3 bases; nucleotides not matched to a gene: 5. The variable domain in full, with the rest retrieved from reference TRBV7-2 and TRBJ2-3, is GAGVSQSPSNKVTEKGKDVELRCDPISGHTALYWYRQSLGQGLEFLIYFQGNSAPDKSGLPSDRFSAERTGGSVSTLTIQRTQQEDSAVYLCASSRDRGATDTQYFGPGTRLTVL.

In DNA, the CDR3 is TGTGCCAGCAGTTTCCCCCATGGAGGGCGGTACGAGCAGTACTTC. As protein: CASSFPHGGRYEQYF. This chain joins TRBV12-3 or TRBV12-4 and TRBJ2-7; a possible D gene is TRBD2 (6 bases). V lost 3 bases and J lost 4, with 16 bases in between. The CDR3 sequence is 15 residues long.

The chain carries TRBV6-5 and TRBJ2-7; 11 positions agree with TRBD1. CDR1 is MNHEY and CDR2 is SVGAGI in the germline V gene. The CDR3 totals 15 residues. Trimming removed 4 bases from V and 2 bases from J; junction bases left unmatched: 4. The CDR3 DNA reads as TGTGCCAGCAGTTGGACAGGGGGCCAGGCCTACGAGCAGTACTTC. This encodes CASSWTGGQAYEQYF.